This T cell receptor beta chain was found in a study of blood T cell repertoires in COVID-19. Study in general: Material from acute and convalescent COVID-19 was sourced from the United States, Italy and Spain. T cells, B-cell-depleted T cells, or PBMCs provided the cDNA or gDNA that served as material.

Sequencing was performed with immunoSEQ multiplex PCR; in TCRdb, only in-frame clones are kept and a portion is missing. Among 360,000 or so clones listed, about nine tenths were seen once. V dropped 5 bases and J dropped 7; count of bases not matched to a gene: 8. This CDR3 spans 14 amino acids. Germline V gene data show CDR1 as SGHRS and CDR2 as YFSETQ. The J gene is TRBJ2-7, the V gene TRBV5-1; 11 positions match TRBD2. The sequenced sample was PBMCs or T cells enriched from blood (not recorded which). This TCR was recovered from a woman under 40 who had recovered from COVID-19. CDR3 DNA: TGCGCCAGCAGTTATAGCGGGAGGGGTCCTGAGCAGTACTTC. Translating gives CASSYSGRGPEQYF.